The 9 T cell receptor beta chains listed next were all sequenced from one sample in a study of post-analysis software for immune sequencing data (dated by TCRdb to about 2015). Broader findings and caveats from the paper: Patients showed significantly higher frequencies than controls for several TRBV segments, among them TRBV5-6, TRBV5-1 and TRBV20-1.

These receptors have no known antigen. Library generation was performed with PCR. The sample was run on an Illumina HiSeq 2500. To reduce PCR and sequencing biases, unique molecular identifiers were incorporated into the TCR beta cDNA libraries. TCRdb reanalyzed the raw reads on its own, using fastp at Q25 for trimming and MiXCR for clone calling, and kept in-frame beta chains. Each entry is one CDR3 protein sequence, shown with its most common DNA and genes. Here the sample has about 570,000 distinct CDR3 sequences; 34% occur a single time. Jointly, the top ten make up 4.5% to 7.5% of the sample. Sample: blood. These receptor sequences come from a girl between 2 and 17 years old with multiple sclerosis.

This clonotype turned up a few times. The chain employs TRBV29-1 and TRBJ1-4; D gene uncertain. CDR3 size: 12 residues. The germline V gene has CDR1 SQVTM and CDR2 ANQGSEA. The ends were cut back, 4 bases at V and 4 bases at J, with 7 bases in the middle. CDR3 residues: CSVGRINEKLFF. CDR3 nucleotide sequence: TGCAGCGTTGGACGGATTAATGAAAAACTGTTTTTT.

This chain joins TRBV20-1 and TRBJ2-1; 9 positions agree with TRBD1. The J segment lost 7 bases and the V segment lost 3 bases, leaving 7 bases of the junction unmatched. The CDR3 loop spans 14 amino acids. From germline, CDR1 is DFQATT and CDR2 SNEGSKA (reference sequence). Here the CDR3 reads CSASSGQGWNEQFF. The CDR3 DNA reads as TGCAGTGCTAGCTCGGGACAGGGCTGGAATGAGCAGTTCTTC.

V gene TRBV10-1 combines with J gene TRBJ1-2, with 8 positions matching TRBD1. Germline-derived CDR1 and CDR2 are WNHNN and SYGVQD (reference sequence). This CDR3 region has 11 residues. The CDR3 spells CGQGQGRGYTF. The CDR3, as DNA: TGCGGCCAAGGACAGGGACGTGGCTACACCTTC.

The CDR3 region has the DNA TGTGCCAGCAGTCTTCCCGGGACGAGGACCCACGAGCAGTACTTC. Its translation: CASSLPGTRTHEQYF. The chain combines TRBV28 with TRBJ2-5, with D perhaps assigned TRBD1 or TRBD2 (5 bases each). Matching the DNA end better, TRBJ2-7 makes the J call doubtful. The CDR3 covers 15 residues. The germline gives CDR1 MDHEN, CDR2 SYDVKM.

This clonotype was observed a few times. The chain is built from TRBV11-2 and TRBJ2-7; 9 bases are a match to TRBD1. This CDR3 spans 16 amino acids. Germline loops: CDR1 SGHAT, CDR2 FQNNGV. The ends lost 5 bases at V and 4 bases at J; junction bases unmatched: 12. In DNA form, the CDR3 reads TGTGCCAGCAGCCCTATACCCGGGACAGGGAGTTACGAGCAGTACTTC. Translation: CASSPIPGTGSYEQYF.

This sequence joins TRBV4-1 and TRBJ2-1; 9 nucleotides match TRBD2. CDR3 length: 16 amino acids. The V segment lost 2 bases and the J segment 9 bases; nucleotides outside the gene matches: 11. CDR1 is MGHRA, CDR2 YSYEKL, per germline. The CDR3 nucleotides are TGCGCCAGCAGCCAATTCTGGCTAGCGGGGCCCAGTGAGCAGTTCTTC. Protein sequence: CASSQFWLAGPSEQFF.

This chain links TRBV5-1 with TRBJ2-6; tentative D call: TRBD1 (5 bases). This CDR3 spans 17 amino acids. The V end lost 0 bases, the J end lost 1 base, and 11 bases lay between the germline ends. Germline values: CDR1 SGHRS, CDR2 YFSETQ. The CDR3 loop reads CASSLDIPGSGANVLTF. As DNA, the CDR3 is TGCGCCAGCAGCTTGGATATCCCAGGGTCTGGGGCCAACGTCCTGACTTTC.

Details on this clonotype: An end of the junction does not agree with germline; a read error may underlie this. The chain uses TRBV6-1 and TRBJ2-3, with 11 nucleotides matching TRBD1. The CDR3 is 15 amino acids. Germline V gives CDR1 MNHNS, CDR2 SASEGT. The CDR3: CAGSAGTGGTDTQYF. DNA of the CDR3: TGTGCCGGCAGCGCCGGGACAGGGGGAACAGATACGCAGTATTTT.

The rearrangement uses TRBV4-1 and TRBJ2-7, with D uncertain. The DNA matches TRBJ2-5 better at its end, which makes the J call doubtful. The CDR3 totals 15 residues. Germline-derived CDR1 and CDR2 are MGHRA and YSYEKL. CDR3 protein: CASSHLQTRRETQYF. The CDR3 DNA reads as TGCGCCAGCAGCCACCTACAGACCCGTCGGGAGACCCAGTACTTC.